The present T cell receptor beta chain was sequenced within a study of T cell changes during pregnancy in multiple sclerosis. This CDR3 is 11 amino acids long. The V gene's germline CDR1 is SEHNR and CDR2 FQNEAQ (reference sequence). Trimming stripped 6 bases from V and 2 bases from J, with 3 bases between. Some clones are missing from TCRdb's copy, which holds only in-frame ones; the method was immunoSEQ multiplex PCR. The profile covers more than 50,000 clones, with 75% to 95% appearing a single time and nearly 0.5% taken by the ten largest. This clonotype was sampled from a female donor in good health, enrolled as a control in a pregnancy study. The source material was CD4+ T cells from peripheral blood mononuclear cells, sampled after pregnancy. The J gene is TRBJ2-3, the V gene TRBV7-9; D gene ambiguous. The CDR3 bases are TGTGCCAGCAGAGCCACAGATACGCAGTATTTT. This translates into CASRATDTQYF.